The 21 T cell receptor beta chains given below trace back to one sample, sequenced in a study of shared clonotypes between healthy human individuals. TCRdb keeps only in-frame clones here, not all; method: immunoSEQ multiplex PCR. The sample shows more than 2 million clones, roughly 94% of them seen only once. Input material: naive CD4+ T cells sorted from blood. Specified subset: CD45RA+ positively selected. The source of these receptors is a young man in good health.

The chain recombines TRBV7-9 with TRBJ1-4; 11 bases are a match to TRBD1. CDR1 and CDR2 (germline): SEHNR, FQNEAQ (reference sequence). Trimming cost V 4 bases and J 6 bases; bases outside gene matches: 4. The CDR3 length is 15 residues. The CDR3 reads CASSSPGQGDEKLFF. In DNA form, the CDR3 reads TGTGCCAGCAGCTCCCCGGGACAGGGGGATGAAAAACTGTTTTTT.

In regard to this clone: At one end, the junction sequence differs from germline, possibly due to a read error. Other DNA variants within this sample encode the same CDR3. DNA for the CDR3: TGCGCCAGCTCCCCACCAATGGGTTATGCCGAGCAGTACTTC. This encodes CASSPPMGYAEQYF. The chain combines TRBV18 with TRBJ2-7, with D unclear. Germline values: CDR1 KGHSH, CDR2 LQKENI. The CDR3 covers 14 residues.

The chain carries TRBV30 and TRBJ1-5; D unresolved. There are 13 residues in the CDR3. Trimming stripped 3 bases from V and 5 bases from J, with 11 bases between. Germline lookup yields CDR1 GTSNPN and CDR2 SVGIG (reference sequence). The DNA of the CDR3 is TGTGCCTGGAGCTTGGGCTACGATCAGCCCCAGCATTTT. This sequence encodes CAWSLGYDQPQHF. Drawing the rest from reference TRBV30 and TRBJ1-5, the complete variable domain is SQTIHQWPATLVQPVGSPLSLECTVEGTSNPNLYWYRQAAGRGLQLLFYSVGIGQISSEVPQNLSASRPQDRQFILSSKKLLLSDSGFYLCAWSLGYDQPQHFGDGTRLSIL.

This clone was seen just once. The V call is TRBV5-1, the J call TRBJ1-4, with D hard to call. Trimming removed 4 bases from V and 2 bases from J, with 12 bases in between. Germline CDR1 and CDR2: SGHRS and YFSETQ. The CDR3 consists of 15 residues. In nucleotides, the CDR3 is TGCGCCAGCAGCCTCTTAGGGAGGACTAATGAAAAACTGTTTTTT. It is translated as CASSLLGRTNEKLFF.

The chain links TRBV11-2 to TRBJ1-1, with 7 nucleotides matching TRBD1. V shed 3 bases, J shed 4 bases, and the junction held 11 bases outside the gene matches. The CDR3 is made up of 16 amino acids. The V gene's germline CDR1 is SGHAT and CDR2 FQNNGV. This CDR3 is CASSLRVTGTATEAFF. CDR3 sequence (DNA): TGTGCCAGCAGCTTGCGGGTGACAGGGACGGCCACTGAAGCTTTCTTT.

V gene TRBV6-6 combines with J gene TRBJ1-5; a weak D match, TRBD1 (6 bases). The CDR3 has 16 amino acids. Germline CDR1 reads MNHNY; CDR2 reads SVGAGI (reference sequence). With 4 bases removed from V and 2 bases from J, the gap between germline ends came to 15 bases. The CDR3, as DNA: TGTGCCAGCAGTTCGTACAGGGTCTCGGGCAATCAGCCCCAGCATTTT. Protein: CASSSYRVSGNQPQHF.

The chain carries TRBV5-1 and TRBJ2-3, with TRBD2 matching over 14 bases. Germline CDR1 is SGHRS and CDR2 is YFSETQ. This CDR3 has 21 residues. J lost 1 base, V lost 0 bases, and 13 bases had no gene match. This CDR3 reads CASSLVGGTSGSRGRTDTQYF. For the CDR3, the DNA is TGCGCCAGCAGCTTGGTTGGCGGGACTAGCGGGAGCCGGGGGCGCACAGATACGCAGTATTTT.

The rearrangement uses TRBV6-5 and TRBJ2-5, with D perhaps TRBD2 (6 bases). Looked up from germline, CDR1 is MNHEY and CDR2 is SVGAGI. V was shortened by 0 bases and J by 2 bases, with 10 bases between the two germline ends. This CDR3 is built from 15 residues. As DNA, the CDR3 is TGTGCCAGCAGTTACTCGGGGACTCGTCAAGAGACCCAGTACTTC. Its translation is CASSYSGTRQETQYF.

The rearrangement uses TRBV28 and TRBJ2-7; tentative D call: TRBD2 (6 bases). CDR1 and CDR2 from the germline V gene are MDHEN and SYDVKM. V lost 2 bases and J lost 1, with 21 bases in between. The CDR3 consists of 18 residues. The CDR3 sequence: CASSLAGRMGERSYEQYF. In nucleotides, the CDR3 is TGTGCCAGCAGTTTAGCGGGGCGTATGGGGGAGAGGTCCTACGAGCAGTACTTC.

The J gene is TRBJ1-2, the V gene TRBV18, with D hard to call. The V end lost 0 bases, the J end lost 2 bases, and 7 bases lay between the germline ends. This CDR3 contains 14 residues. The germline gives CDR1 KGHSH, CDR2 LQKENI. CDR3: CASSPPVENYGYTF. CDR3 nucleotides: TGTGCCAGCTCACCACCCGTCGAGAACTATGGCTACACCTTC.

With respect to this clone: A junction end diverges from the germline sequence, so it may reflect a read error. The J gene is TRBJ2-7, the V gene TRBV29-1, with D unclear. Per germline, CDR1 SQVTM and CDR2 ANQGSEA. This CDR3 is built from 13 residues. DNA of the CDR3: TGCAGCGCTGAAACCCAGCCCGGCTACGAGCAGTACTTC. Protein sequence: CSAETQPGYEQYF.

This sequence joins TRBV28 and TRBJ1-3, with D hard to call. CDR1 is MDHEN and CDR2 is SYDVKM in the germline V gene. The CDR3 runs to 14 residues. V lost 10 bases, J lost 0 bases, and 13 bases lay in between. Here the CDR3 DNA reads TGTGCCACCGGAGCCGCAGGCTCTGGAAACACCATATATTTT. Its protein is CATGAAGSGNTIYF.

This clone has more than one count but fewer than ten. The chain recombines TRBV27 with TRBJ2-7; D remains ambiguous. Per the germline V gene, CDR1 is MNHEY and CDR2 is SMNVEV (reference sequence). Trimming left V 1 base short and J 0 bases short, with 10 bases between. The CDR3 contains 15 residues. The CDR3: CASSLWSGPSYEQYF. The CDR3 DNA follows: TGTGCCAGCAGTTTATGGTCGGGCCCCTCCTACGAGCAGTACTTC.

The chain uses TRBV7-2 and TRBJ2-5; a possible D gene is TRBD2 (5 bases). Trimming stripped 1 base from V and 6 bases from J, with 12 bases between. CDR3 length equals 14 residues. The germline CDR1 and CDR2 sequences are SGHTA and FQGNSA. The CDR3 DNA is TGTGCCAGCAGCTTAGGTTCGGGGAGAAAGACCCAGTACTTC. It translates to CASSLGSGRKTQYF.

In the case of this clone: Other DNA sequences in this specimen translate into the identical CDR3. This chain joins TRBV30 and TRBJ2-2; 7 nucleotides match TRBD1. This CDR3 region has 13 residues. The V and J ends lost 1 base and 5 bases, in that order; junction bases with no gene match: 1. Germline V lookup: CDR1 GTSNPN, CDR2 SVGIG (reference sequence). The CDR3 spells CAWSGQGTGELFF. CDR3 coding DNA: TGTGCCTGGAGTGGACAGGGAACCGGGGAGCTGTTTTTT.

V and J are TRBV4-3 and TRBJ1-5; D remains ambiguous. The CDR3 is 14 residues long. The germline V gene has CDR1 LGHNA and CDR2 YSLEER. Trimming took 0 bases from V and 7 from J, leaving 10 bases between them. The CDR3 here is CASSQEVGWQPQHF. In DNA, the CDR3 is TGCGCCAGCAGCCAAGAAGTGGGTTGGCAGCCCCAGCATTTT.

This chain links TRBV4-2 with TRBJ2-4; D is possibly TRBD2 (6 bases). The CDR3 covers 12 residues. Germline CDR1 reads LGHNA; CDR2 reads YNFKEQ. V lost 1 base to trimming and J lost 11 bases, with 9 bases between them. The CDR3 loop reads CASSQGSGVQYF. The CDR3 DNA reads TGTGCCAGCAGCCAAGGTAGCGGAGTTCAGTACTTC.

The genes are TRBV30 and TRBJ2-5, with 12 bases matching TRBD2. Per the germline V gene, CDR1 is GTSNPN and CDR2 is SVGIG (reference sequence). Trimming cost V 1 base and J 0 bases; bases outside gene matches: 3. The CDR3 sequence is 16 residues long. The CDR3 nucleotides are TGTGCCTGGAGTGGGCTAGCGGGAGGGTACCAAGAGACCCAGTACTTC. Residues: CAWSGLAGGYQETQYF.

This chain uses TRBV15 with TRBJ1-2; 7 bases fit TRBD1. Germline V gene lookup returns CDR1 LNHNV and CDR2 YYDKDF (reference sequence). The CDR3 consists of 12 residues. Unmatched junction bases numbered 8, after V lost 3 bases and J lost 13 bases. CDR3 in amino acids: CATSSGTESFTF. The CDR3 coding sequence is TGTGCCACCAGCAGCGGGACAGAGTCATTCACCTTC.

This chain uses TRBV5-5 with TRBJ1-3; a weak D match, TRBD1 (6 bases). This CDR3 is built from 16 residues. With 4 bases removed from V and 1 base from J, the gap between germline ends came to 15 bases. Germline lookup yields CDR1 SGHKS and CDR2 YYEKEE (reference sequence). For the CDR3, the DNA is TGTGCCAGCAGCATTCCCGGGACACAGTCTGGAAACACCATATATTTT. Translated, it gives CASSIPGTQSGNTIYF.

The rearrangement joins TRBV27 to TRBJ2-5, with no clear D. Trimming took off 0 bases at V and 7 bases at J, with 3 bases between the two ends. Germline CDR1 reads MNHEY; CDR2 reads SMNVEV (reference sequence). The CDR3 runs to 11 residues. The CDR3 reads CASSLSGTQYF. The DNA for the CDR3 is TGTGCCAGCAGTTTATCAGGGACCCAGTACTTC.